This TCR beta chain is drawn from a study of TET2 disruption in CD19-targeted CAR T cells. Generated by immunoSEQ multiplex PCR, the TCRdb table keeps only in-frame clones and is missing some. The ten top clones account for 1.9%, within a sample of fewer than 30,000 clones. Treatment indicated: autologous CTL019 cells: CD19 CAR with 4-1BB and CD3 zeta domains. The CD19 CAR included TCR zeta plus 4-1BB costimulatory signaling. Notes on this clone: Its antigen is as yet unknown. The read falls 3 residues short of the CDR3 end, and the missing part is taken from the germline J gene. The same CDR3 can be traced to other DNA sequences in this sample.

Germline V gene data show CDR1 as MNHNS and CDR2 as SASEGT. This CDR3 spans 12 amino acids. This clonotype was obtained from a man between 65 and 79 years old with chronic lymphocytic leukemia. The chain is built from TRBV6-1 and TRBJ1-2; perhaps TRBD1 as D (5 bases). This sample comprised CD8- CAR+ T cells sorted from cultured blood T cells, obtained for CD19 CAR T cell therapy. The sample's subset: CD8-negative CAR-positive T cells from the infusion product. CDR3 sequence: CASNDRGVGYTF. CDR3 DNA, as far as it was read: TGTGCCAGCAATGATCGGGGGGTGGGC.